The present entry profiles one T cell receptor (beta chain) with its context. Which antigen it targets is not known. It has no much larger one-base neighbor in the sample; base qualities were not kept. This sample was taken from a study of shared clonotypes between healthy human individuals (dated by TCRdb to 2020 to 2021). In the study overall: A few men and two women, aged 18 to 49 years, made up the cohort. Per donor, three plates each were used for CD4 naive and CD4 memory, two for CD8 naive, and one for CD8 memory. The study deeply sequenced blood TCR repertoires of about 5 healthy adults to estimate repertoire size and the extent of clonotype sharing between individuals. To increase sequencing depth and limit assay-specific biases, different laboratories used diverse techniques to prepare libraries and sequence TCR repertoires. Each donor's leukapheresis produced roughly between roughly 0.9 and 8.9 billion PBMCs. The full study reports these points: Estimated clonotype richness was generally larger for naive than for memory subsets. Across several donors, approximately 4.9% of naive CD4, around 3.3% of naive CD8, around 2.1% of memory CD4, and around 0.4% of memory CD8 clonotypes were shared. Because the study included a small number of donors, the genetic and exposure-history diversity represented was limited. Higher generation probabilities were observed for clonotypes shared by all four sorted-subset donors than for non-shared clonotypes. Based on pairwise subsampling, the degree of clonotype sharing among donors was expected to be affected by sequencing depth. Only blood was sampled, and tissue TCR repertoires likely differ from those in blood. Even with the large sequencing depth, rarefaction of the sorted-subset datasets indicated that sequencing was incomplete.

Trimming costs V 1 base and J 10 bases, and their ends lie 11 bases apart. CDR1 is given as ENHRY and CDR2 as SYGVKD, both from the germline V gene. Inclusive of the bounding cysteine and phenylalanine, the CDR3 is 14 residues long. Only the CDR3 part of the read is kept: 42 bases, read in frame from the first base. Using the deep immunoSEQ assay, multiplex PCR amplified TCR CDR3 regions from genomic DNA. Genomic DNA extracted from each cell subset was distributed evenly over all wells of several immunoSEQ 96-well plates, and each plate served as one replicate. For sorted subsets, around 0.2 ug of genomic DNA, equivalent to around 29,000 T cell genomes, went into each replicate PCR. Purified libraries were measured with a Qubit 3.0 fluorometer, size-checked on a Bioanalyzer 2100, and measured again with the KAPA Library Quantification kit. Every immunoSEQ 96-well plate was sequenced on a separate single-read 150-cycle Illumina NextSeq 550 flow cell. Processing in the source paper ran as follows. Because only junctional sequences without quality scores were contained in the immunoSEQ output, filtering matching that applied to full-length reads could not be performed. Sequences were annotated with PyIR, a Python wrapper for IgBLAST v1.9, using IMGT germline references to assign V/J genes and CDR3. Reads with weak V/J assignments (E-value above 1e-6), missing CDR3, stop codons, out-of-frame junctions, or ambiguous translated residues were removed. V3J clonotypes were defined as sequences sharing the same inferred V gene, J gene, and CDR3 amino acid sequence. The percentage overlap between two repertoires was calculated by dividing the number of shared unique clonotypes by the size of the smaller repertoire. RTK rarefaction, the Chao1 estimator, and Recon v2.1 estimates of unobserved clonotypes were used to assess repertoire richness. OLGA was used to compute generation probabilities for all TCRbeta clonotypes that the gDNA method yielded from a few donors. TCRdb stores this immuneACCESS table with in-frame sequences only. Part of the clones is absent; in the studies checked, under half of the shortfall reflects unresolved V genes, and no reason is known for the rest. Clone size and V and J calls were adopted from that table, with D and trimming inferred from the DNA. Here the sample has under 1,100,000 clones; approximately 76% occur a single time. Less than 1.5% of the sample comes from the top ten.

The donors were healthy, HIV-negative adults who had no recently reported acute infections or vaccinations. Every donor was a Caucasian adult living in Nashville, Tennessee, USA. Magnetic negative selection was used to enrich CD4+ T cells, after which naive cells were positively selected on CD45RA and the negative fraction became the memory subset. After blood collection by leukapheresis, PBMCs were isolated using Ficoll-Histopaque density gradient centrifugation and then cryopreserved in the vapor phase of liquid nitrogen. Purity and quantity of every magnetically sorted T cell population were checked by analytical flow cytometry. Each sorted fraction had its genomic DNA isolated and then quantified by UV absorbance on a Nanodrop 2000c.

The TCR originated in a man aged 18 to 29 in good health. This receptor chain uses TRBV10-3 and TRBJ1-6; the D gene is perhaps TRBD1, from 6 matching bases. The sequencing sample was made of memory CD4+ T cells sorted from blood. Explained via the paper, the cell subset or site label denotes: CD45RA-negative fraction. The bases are TGTGCCATCAGTGAGTTGGGGGGCAGATCACCCCTCCACTTT. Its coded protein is CAISELGGRSPLHF.